The T cell receptor beta chain described here comes from a study of T cell responses to AZD1222 COVID-19 vaccine. General study results and limits: Sampling captured repertoires only after the peak T cell response. Regions left unmutated in variants are reportedly the target of nearly half of spike-specific TCRs.

The data were produced by immunoSEQ multiplex PCR, yet TCRdb's version contains in-frame clones alone and is incomplete. In the table there are tens of thousands of clones, more than 85% of which are singletons. This clone was found once. Its specificity is not known. Germline V gene lookup returns CDR1 GTSNPN and CDR2 SVGIG (reference sequence). V trimming: 0 bases; J trimming: 4 bases; junction bases outside the gene matches: 10. CDR3 length equals 16 residues. The sample consisted of peripheral blood, taken 28 days after the second AZD1222 dose. This clonotype was sampled from an adult who received the AZD1222 COVID-19 vaccine. This chain uses TRBV30 with TRBJ2-3; 7 bases agree with TRBD2. The CDR3 sequence: CAWSVGRGRGSDTQYF. The CDR3 coding sequence is TGTGCCTGGAGTGTAGGGCGGGGGAGGGGTTCAGATACGCAGTATTTT.